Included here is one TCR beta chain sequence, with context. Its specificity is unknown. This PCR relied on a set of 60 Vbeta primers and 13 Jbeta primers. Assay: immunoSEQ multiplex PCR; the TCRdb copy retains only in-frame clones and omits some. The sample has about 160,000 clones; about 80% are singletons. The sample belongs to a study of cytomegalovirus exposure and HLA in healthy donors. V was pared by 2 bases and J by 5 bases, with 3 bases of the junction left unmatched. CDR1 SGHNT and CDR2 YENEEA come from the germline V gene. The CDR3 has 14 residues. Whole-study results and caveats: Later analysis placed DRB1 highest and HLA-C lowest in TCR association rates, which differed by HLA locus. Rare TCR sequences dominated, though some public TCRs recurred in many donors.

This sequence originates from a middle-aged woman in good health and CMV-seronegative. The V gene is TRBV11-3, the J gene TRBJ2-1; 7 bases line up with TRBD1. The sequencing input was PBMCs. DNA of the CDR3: TGTGCCAGCAGCTTAAGGCAGGGGGACAATGAGCAGTTCTTC. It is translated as CASSLRQGDNEQFF.